The rows below give T cell receptor beta chains drawn from one sample of a study of blood T cell repertoires in COVID-19. The method was immunoSEQ multiplex PCR; TCRdb's version includes in-frame clones alone and lacks a portion of them. The sample consists of 87,000 or so clones, around 86% of them appearing once. Sequenced input: peripheral blood. Receptors originate from a man aged 35 to 55 with acute or convalescent COVID-19. Both conserved end residues are part of each CDR3. D genes are given only for firm matches. Part of the rows lack a size; the others show once, few, many or a class for expanded clones.

abundance	v_gene	j_gene	d_gene	CDR3nt	CDR3aa
.	TRBV6-5	TRBJ2-5	.	TGTGCCAGCAGTTACAATGGGGCAGGGGCGACCCAGTACTTC	CASSYNGAGATQYF
once	TRBV18	TRBJ1-1	TRBD1	TGTGCCAGCTCACCAATTGACACAGGGGGCACTGAAGCTTTCTTT	CASSPIDTGGTEAFF
once	TRBV9	TRBJ1-1	TRBD1	TGTGCCAGCAGCGTGGGACAGGGGAACACTGAAGCTTTCTTT	CASSVGQGNTEAFF
.	TRBV21-1	TRBJ1-1	.	TGTGCCAGCAGCAACCGGGACAATTCGTCCACTGAAGCTTTCTTT	CASSNRDNSSTEAFF
.	TRBV9	TRBJ1-5	.	TGTGCCAGCAGCGAGGGGGGGAGTTCGATTCAGCCCCAGCATTTT	CASSEGGSSIQPQHF
.	TRBV19	TRBJ1-1	.	TGTGCCAGTATTAAGGACATGAAGAACACTGAAGCTTTCTTT	CASIKDMKNTEAFF
once	TRBV15	TRBJ2-1	.	TGTGCCACCAGCAGAGATTCGAGCGCCAGCTCCTACAATGAGCAGTTCTTC	CATSRDSSASSYNEQFF
.	TRBV10-2	TRBJ2-7	TRBD1	TGCGCCAGCAGTGTAAATGGGGACAGGGGGCTCCACGAGCAGTACTTC	CASSVNGDRGLHEQYF
.	TRBV6-5	TRBJ1-1	.	TGTGCCAGCTCGCGGTACACTGAAGCTTTCTTT	CASSRYTEAFF
.	TRBV28	TRBJ1-4	.	TGTGCCAGCAGTTCACACCCGCAGGGAAGCACTAATGAAAAACTGTTTTTT	CASSSHPQGSTNEKLFF
.	TRBV5-6	TRBJ1-2	.	TGTGCCAGCAGTGCCGGAGGGGTGGGTGGATGGGGCTACACCTTC	CASSAGGVGGWGYTF
.	TRBV14	TRBJ1-4	.	TGTGCCAGCAGCCCAGCCGGGATCAGGGAAAAACTGTTTTTT	CASSPAGIREKLFF
.	TRBV10-2	TRBJ2-7	.	TGCGCCAGCAGCCTACACCGTCAGGCGGGTAGACCCTACGAGCAGTACTTC	CASSLHRQAGRPYEQYF
.	TRBV19	TRBJ1-5	.	TGTGCCAGTAGCCGTTTGGTCTATAGCAATCAGCCCCAGCATTTT	CASSRLVYSNQPQHF
.	TRBV18	TRBJ2-1	TRBD2	TGTGCCAGCTCCTACACGGGGGGTCAGGGAAACAATGAGCAGTTCTTC	CASSYTGGQGNNEQFF
.	TRBV2	TRBJ1-5	.	TGTGCCAGCACTATGGGGCAGGGCAATCAGCCCCAGCATTTT	CASTMGQGNQPQHF
.	TRBV19	TRBJ2-3	TRBD1	TGTGCCAGTAGTCCCGGGACAGGTATCACAGATACGCAGTATTTT	CASSPGTGITDTQYF
.	TRBV20-1	TRBJ1-2	TRBD1	TGCAGTGCTAGTCCGGGACAGGGGGAGGTCTATGGCTACACCTTC	CSASPGQGEVYGYTF
.	TRBV20-1	TRBJ2-5	.	TGCAGTGCTAGGCAACAGGAGACCCAGTACTTC	CSARQQETQYF
.	TRBV5-6	TRBJ1-2	TRBD1	TGTGCCAGCAGCCGGCAGGGGGCGGAGTATGGCTACACCTTC	CASSRQGAEYGYTF
.	TRBV15	TRBJ2-5	.	TGTGCCACCAGCAGAGGTCCCAGGGGCGGGGAGACCCAGTACTTC	CATSRGPRGGETQYF
.	TRBV6-5	TRBJ2-3	.	TGTGCCAGCAGCCAAATCAGTACAGATACGCAGTATTTT	CASSQISTDTQYF
.	TRBV5-1	TRBJ2-7	TRBD2	TGCGCCAGCAGCGGGACCGGGACTACCTACGAGCAGTACTTC	CASSGTGTTYEQYF
.	TRBV6-5	TRBJ1-1	.	TGTGCCAGCATAGAATTCACGGTAGCTTTCTTT	CASIEFTVAFF
.	TRBV6-2/TRBV6-3	TRBJ1-1	.	TGTGCCAGCAGCCTCAGGGGTGGGGGGAACACTGAAGCTTTCTTT	CASSLRGGGNTEAFF
.	TRBV19	TRBJ2-2	.	TGTGCCAGTAGTAGGACTGTTACCGGGGAGCTGTTTTTT	CASSRTVTGELFF
.	TRBV6-4	TRBJ1-5	TRBD1	TGTGCCAGCAGAGTACAGGGGGAGGGGCGGAGCAATCAGCCCCAGCATTTT	CASRVQGEGRSNQPQHF
.	TRBV30	TRBJ2-7	TRBD1	TGTGCCTGGATTCCTGGGACAGGCGTATCCTACGAGCAGTACTTC	CAWIPGTGVSYEQYF
.	TRBV2	TRBJ1-2	.	TGTGCCAGCAGTGAAGGCAGCCGGGATGGCTACACCTTC	CASSEGSRDGYTF
.	TRBV27	TRBJ1-5	.	TGTGCCAGCAGTTTCGACAGCGATCAGCCCCAGCATTTT	CASSFDSDQPQHF
.	TRBV6-5	TRBJ1-1	TRBD1	TGTGCCAGCAGTTTCCGGACAGGCACTGAAGCTTTCTTT	CASSFRTGTEAFF
.	TRBV10-3	TRBJ2-7	TRBD2	TGTGCCATCAGTGGGACTAGCGGGAGGTCCGAAATCGCCTACGAGCAGTACTTC	CAISGTSGRSEIAYEQYF